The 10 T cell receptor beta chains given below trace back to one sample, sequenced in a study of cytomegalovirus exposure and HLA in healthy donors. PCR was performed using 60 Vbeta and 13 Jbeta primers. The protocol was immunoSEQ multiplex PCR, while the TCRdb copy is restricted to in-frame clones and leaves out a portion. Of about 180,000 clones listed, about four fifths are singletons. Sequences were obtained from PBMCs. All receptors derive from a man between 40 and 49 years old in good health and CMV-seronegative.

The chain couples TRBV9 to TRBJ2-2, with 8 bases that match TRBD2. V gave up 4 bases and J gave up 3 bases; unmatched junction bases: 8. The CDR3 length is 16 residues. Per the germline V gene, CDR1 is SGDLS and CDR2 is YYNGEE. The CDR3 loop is CASSPGLAGDTGELFF. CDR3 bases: TGTGCCAGCAGCCCCGGGCTAGCGGGTGACACCGGGGAGCTGTTTTTT. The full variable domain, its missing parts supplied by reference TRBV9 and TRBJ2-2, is DSGVTQTPKHLITATGQRVTLRCSPRSGDLSVYWYQQSLDQGLQFLIQYYNGEERAKGNILERFSAQQFPDLHSELNLSSLELGDSALYFCASSPGLAGDTGELFFGEGSRLTVL.

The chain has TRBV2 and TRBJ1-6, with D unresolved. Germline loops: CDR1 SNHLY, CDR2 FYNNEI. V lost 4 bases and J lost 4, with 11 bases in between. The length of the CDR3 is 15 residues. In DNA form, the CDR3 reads TGTGCCAGCAGTGCTCGCTTGACTTATAATTCACCCCTCCACTTT. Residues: CASSARLTYNSPLHF.

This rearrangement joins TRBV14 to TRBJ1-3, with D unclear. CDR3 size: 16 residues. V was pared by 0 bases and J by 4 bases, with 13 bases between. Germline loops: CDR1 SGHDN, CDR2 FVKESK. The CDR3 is CASSQDNLLRGNTIYF. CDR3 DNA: TGTGCCAGCAGCCAAGATAACCTTTTGAGGGGAAACACCATATATTTT.

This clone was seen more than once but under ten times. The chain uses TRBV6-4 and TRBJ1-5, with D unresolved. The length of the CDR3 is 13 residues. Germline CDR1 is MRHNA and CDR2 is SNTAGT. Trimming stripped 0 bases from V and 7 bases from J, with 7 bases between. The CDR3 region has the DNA TGTGCCAGCAGTGACTCTGCGGGACAGCCCCAGCATTTT. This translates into CASSDSAGQPQHF.

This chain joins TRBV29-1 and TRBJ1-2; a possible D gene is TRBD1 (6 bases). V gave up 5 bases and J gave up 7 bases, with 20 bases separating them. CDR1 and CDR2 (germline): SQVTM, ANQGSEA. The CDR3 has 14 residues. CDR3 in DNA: TGCAGCGTTCAACGGGACAAGGTCCGAGGTGGCTACACCTTC. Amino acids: CSVQRDKVRGGYTF.

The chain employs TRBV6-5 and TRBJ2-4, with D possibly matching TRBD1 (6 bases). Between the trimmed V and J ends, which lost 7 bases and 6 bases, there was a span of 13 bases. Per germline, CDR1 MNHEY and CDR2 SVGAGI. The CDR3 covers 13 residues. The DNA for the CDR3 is TGTGCCAGCAAAGGGTTGGACAGAAACATTCAGTACTTC. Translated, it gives CASKGLDRNIQYF.

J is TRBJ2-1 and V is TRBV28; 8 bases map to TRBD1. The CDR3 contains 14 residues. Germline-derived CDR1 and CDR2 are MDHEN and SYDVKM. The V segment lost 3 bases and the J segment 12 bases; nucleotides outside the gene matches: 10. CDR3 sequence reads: CASSLHAGGPVQFF. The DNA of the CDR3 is TGTGCCAGCAGTTTGCACGCAGGGGGCCCTGTGCAGTTCTTC.

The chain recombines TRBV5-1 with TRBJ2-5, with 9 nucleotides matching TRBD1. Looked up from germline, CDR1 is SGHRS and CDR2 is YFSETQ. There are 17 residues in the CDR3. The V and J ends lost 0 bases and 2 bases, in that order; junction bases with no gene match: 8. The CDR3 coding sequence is TGCGCCAGCAGCTTGGGGGGCGAGACAGGGGGTCAAGAGACCCAGTACTTC. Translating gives CASSLGGETGGQETQYF.

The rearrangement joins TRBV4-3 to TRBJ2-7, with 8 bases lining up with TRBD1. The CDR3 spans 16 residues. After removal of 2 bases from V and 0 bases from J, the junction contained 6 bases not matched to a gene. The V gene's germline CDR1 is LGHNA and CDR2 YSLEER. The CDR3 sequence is CASSQSTGASSYEQYF. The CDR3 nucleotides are TGCGCCAGCAGCCAATCGACAGGGGCAAGCTCCTACGAGCAGTACTTC.

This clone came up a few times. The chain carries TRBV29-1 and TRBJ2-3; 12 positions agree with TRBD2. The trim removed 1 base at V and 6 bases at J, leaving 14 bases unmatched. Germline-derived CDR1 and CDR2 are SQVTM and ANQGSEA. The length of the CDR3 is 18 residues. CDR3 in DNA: TGCAGCGTTGAAGGGGTAGGGCTAGCGGGAGGGAGAACGGATACGCAGTATTTT. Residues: CSVEGVGLAGGRTDTQYF.